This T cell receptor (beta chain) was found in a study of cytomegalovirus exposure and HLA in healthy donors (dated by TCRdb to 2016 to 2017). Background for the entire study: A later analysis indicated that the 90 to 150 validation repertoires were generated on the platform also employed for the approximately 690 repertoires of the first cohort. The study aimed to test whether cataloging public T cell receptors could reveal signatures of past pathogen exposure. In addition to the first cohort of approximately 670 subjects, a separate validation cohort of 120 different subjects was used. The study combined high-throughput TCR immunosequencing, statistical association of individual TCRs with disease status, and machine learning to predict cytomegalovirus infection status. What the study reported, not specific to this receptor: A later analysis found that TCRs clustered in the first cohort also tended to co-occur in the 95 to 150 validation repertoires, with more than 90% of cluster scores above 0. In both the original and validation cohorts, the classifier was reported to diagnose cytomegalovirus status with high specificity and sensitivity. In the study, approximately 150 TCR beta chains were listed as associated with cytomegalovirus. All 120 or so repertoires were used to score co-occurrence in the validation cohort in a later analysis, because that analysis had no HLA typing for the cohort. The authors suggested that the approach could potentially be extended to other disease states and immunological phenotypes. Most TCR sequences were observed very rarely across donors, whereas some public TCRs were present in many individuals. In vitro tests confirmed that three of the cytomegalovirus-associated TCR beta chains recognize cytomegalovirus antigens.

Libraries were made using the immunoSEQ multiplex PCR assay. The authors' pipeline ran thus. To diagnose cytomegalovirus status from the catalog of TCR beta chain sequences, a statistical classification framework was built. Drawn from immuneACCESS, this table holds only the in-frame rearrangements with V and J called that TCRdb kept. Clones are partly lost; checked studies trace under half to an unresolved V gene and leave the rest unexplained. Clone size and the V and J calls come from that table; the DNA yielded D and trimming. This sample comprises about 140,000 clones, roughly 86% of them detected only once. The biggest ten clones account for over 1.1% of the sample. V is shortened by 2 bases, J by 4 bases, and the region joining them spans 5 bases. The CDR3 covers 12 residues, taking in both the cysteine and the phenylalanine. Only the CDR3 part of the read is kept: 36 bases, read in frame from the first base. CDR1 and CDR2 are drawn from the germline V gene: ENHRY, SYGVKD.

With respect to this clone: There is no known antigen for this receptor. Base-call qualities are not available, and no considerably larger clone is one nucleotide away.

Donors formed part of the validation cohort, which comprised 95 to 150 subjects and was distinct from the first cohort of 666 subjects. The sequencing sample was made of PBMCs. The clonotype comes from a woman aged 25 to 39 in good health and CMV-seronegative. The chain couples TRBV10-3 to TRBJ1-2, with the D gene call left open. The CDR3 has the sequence CAISEAGYGYTF. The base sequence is TGTGCCATCAGTGAGGCCGGCTATGGCTACACCTTC.